These 14 T cell receptor beta chains share one sample of origin, sequenced in a study of T cells in narcolepsy. Assay used: immunoSEQ multiplex PCR; TCRdb lists only in-frame clones, some missing. The table has some 37,000 clones, about 85% seen once. Sequencing input: CD45RA- memory CD4+ T cells from PBMCs. The receptors shown here come from a human donor with narcolepsy.

This clone was observed a handful of times. This sequence joins TRBV9 and TRBJ2-7; a possible D gene is TRBD1 (6 bases). CDR3 size: 15 residues. Germline CDR1 and CDR2: SGDLS and YYNGEE. Trimming left V 0 bases short and J 0 bases short, with 10 bases between. The CDR3 spells CASSVEGDSSYEQYF. The DNA of the CDR3 is TGTGCCAGCAGCGTAGAGGGGGATAGCTCCTACGAGCAGTACTTC.

The J gene is TRBJ2-3, the V gene TRBV2; weak D call: TRBD2 (5 bases). This CDR3 spans 11 amino acids. V shed 9 bases and J shed 9 bases, with 13 bases lying between them. Germline V CDR1 and CDR2: SNHLY, FYNNEI. This chain's CDR3 is CASSDLTTQYF. The CDR3 DNA follows: TGTGCCAGTTCGGACTTGACAACGCAGTATTTT.

The chain combines TRBV2 with TRBJ1-5; 11 bases align to TRBD1. The CDR3 is 15 residues long. Germline CDR1 SNHLY, CDR2 FYNNEI. The J segment lost 6 bases and the V segment lost 6 bases, leaving 7 bases of the junction unmatched. Here the CDR3 reads CASRAGTGGAQPQHF. The CDR3 nucleotides are TGTGCCAGCAGGGCGGGGACAGGGGGGGCTCAGCCCCAGCATTTT.

The chain is built from TRBV28 and TRBJ2-7; D gene ambiguous. V lost 6 bases and J 3 bases, leaving 9 bases between the germline ends. Germline-derived CDR1 and CDR2 are MDHEN and SYDVKM. The CDR3 has 12 residues. DNA of the CDR3: TGTGCCAGCAGCCAAAACTTCTACGAGCAGTACTTC. Protein product: CASSQNFYEQYF.

The J gene is TRBJ2-7, the V gene TRBV6-5, with D possibly being TRBD2 (6 bases). V was clipped by 6 bases and J by 4 bases, with 19 bases between them. This CDR3 region has 15 residues. Germline CDR1 MNHEY, CDR2 SVGAGI. CDR3 in DNA: TGTGCCAGCAGCACTAGCAGGAGGGGCGATTACGAGCAGTACTTC. Protein: CASSTSRRGDYEQYF.

V gene TRBV4-2 combines with J gene TRBJ1-1; 11 nucleotides agree with TRBD1. Trimming cost V 4 bases and J 3 bases; bases outside gene matches: 4. CDR1 is LGHNA and CDR2 is YNFKEQ in the germline V gene. The CDR3 has 15 amino acids. The chain's CDR3 is CASSPDRGRDTEAFF. The CDR3 nucleotides are TGTGCCAGCAGCCCGGACAGGGGGCGGGACACTGAAGCTTTCTTT.

This chain joins TRBV6-1 and TRBJ1-2, with D unresolved. Trimming removed 5 bases at V and 7 bases at J, with 8 bases between. The V gene's germline CDR1 is MNHNS and CDR2 SASEGT. The CDR3 loop spans 11 amino acids. CDR3 in DNA: TGTGCCAGCAGTCCCCCGCCTGGCTACACCTTC. It encodes CASSPPPGYTF.

This sequence joins TRBV28 and TRBJ2-7; the D is unclear. Trimming pared 10 bases from V and 0 bases from J, leaving 13 bases between. There are 13 residues in the CDR3. Germline assignment: CDR1 MDHEN and CDR2 SYDVKM. The CDR3 sequence is CATYTVDSYEQYF. In DNA, the CDR3 is TGTGCCACCTACACAGTAGACTCCTACGAGCAGTACTTC.

The rearrangement joins TRBV4-1 to TRBJ2-5; 7 bases fit TRBD2. V lost 1 base and J lost 5; bases outside the gene matches: 10. This CDR3 is 16 amino acids long. Germline V gives CDR1 MGHRA, CDR2 YSYEKL. The CDR3 region has the DNA TGCGCCAGCAGCCAAGGAGGAGCGGGGCAACGGGAGACCCAGTACTTC. It encodes CASSQGGAGQRETQYF.

This chain uses TRBV7-9 with TRBJ1-2; unclear D gene. Looked up from germline, CDR1 is SEHNR and CDR2 is FQNEAQ (reference sequence). The V and J ends lost 1 base and 6 bases respectively, with 15 bases between them. CDR3 length: 15 residues. CDR3: CASSLEVGAQNGYTF. CDR3 bases: TGTGCCAGCAGCTTAGAAGTCGGAGCTCAAAATGGCTACACCTTC. Full variable domain (remainder filled in from reference TRBV7-9 and TRBJ1-2): DTGVSQNPRHKITKRGQNVTFRCDPISEHNRLYWYRQTLGQGPEFLTYFQNEAQLEKSRLLSDRFSAERPKGSFSTLEIQRTEQGDSAMYLCASSLEVGAQNGYTFGSGTRLTVV.

The chain has TRBV19 and TRBJ1-2; D is possibly TRBD1 (6 bases). The CDR3 runs 12 residues. Trimming pared 7 bases from V and 7 bases from J, leaving 13 bases between. In germline, CDR1 is LNHDA, CDR2 SQIVND (reference sequence). CDR3 bases: TGTGCCAGTACCGGGACATCCCCTGGCTACACCTTC. Its translation: CASTGTSPGYTF.

This sequence joins TRBV19 and TRBJ1-2, with TRBD1 matching over 8 bases. With 5 bases clipped from V and 8 bases from J, the junction kept 4 bases outside the gene matches. This CDR3 region has 12 residues. Germline values: CDR1 LNHDA, CDR2 SQIVND (reference sequence). The CDR3 here is CASSGQGRGYTF. CDR3 sequence (DNA): TGTGCCAGTAGTGGACAGGGTCGGGGCTACACCTTC.

The chain joins TRBV27 to TRBJ1-1, with 9 bases that match TRBD1. The V gene end was trimmed by 7 bases and the J gene end by 0 bases; junction bases not matched to a gene: 12. This CDR3 spans 17 amino acids. The germline gives CDR1 MNHEY, CDR2 SMNVEV (reference sequence). CDR3 protein: CASTLGGGQGMNTEAFF. In DNA form, the CDR3 reads TGTGCCAGCACCCTGGGTGGCGGACAGGGGATGAACACTGAAGCTTTCTTT.

CDR3 amino acids: CASSPGTGNTEAFF. The CDR3 DNA sequence: TGCGCCAGCAGTCCCGGGACTGGGAACACTGAAGCTTTCTTT. The V call is TRBV5-1, the J call TRBJ1-1, with D possibly being TRBD1 (5 bases). Trimming stripped 5 bases from V and 1 base from J, with 12 bases between. This CDR3 comprises 14 residues. Per the germline V gene, CDR1 is SGHRS and CDR2 is YFSETQ.